This T cell receptor (beta chain) originates from a study of a mutant IDH1 vaccine in newly diagnosed glioma. Across the study: Previous treatment comprised radiotherapy, temozolomide, or both, mostly both.

CDR3 size: 14 residues. V lost 4 bases, J lost 0 bases, and 9 bases lay in between. CDR1 and CDR2 (germline): SGHTA, FQGNSA. The method was immunoSEQ multiplex PCR; TCRdb's version includes in-frame clones alone and lacks a portion of them. The data hold tens of thousands of clones, with 65% to 80% observed a single time. About this clone: Its specificity is unknown.

Specified time point: week 47, end of study. Every vaccination contained 300 ug of the mutant IDH1 20-mer peptide and was paired with topical imiquimod. Findings and caveats of the study: Vaccination elicited immune responses in around 92% of patients.

V is TRBV7-2 and J is TRBJ1-2; D call uncertain. This clonotype was obtained from a man aged 35 to 55 with glioma. This material consisted of PBMCs, taken from a glioma patient whose treatment included an IDH1 peptide vaccine. This CDR3 reads CASSSAGANYGYTF. The CDR3, as DNA: TGTGCCAGCAGCTCCGCAGGCGCTAACTATGGCTACACCTTC. Complete variable domain (other parts from reference TRBV7-2 and TRBJ1-2): GAGVSQSPSNKVTEKGKDVELRCDPISGHTALYWYRQSLGQGLEFLIYFQGNSAPDKSGLPSDRFSAERTGGSVSTLTIQRTQQEDSAVYLCASSSAGANYGYTFGSGTRLTVV.